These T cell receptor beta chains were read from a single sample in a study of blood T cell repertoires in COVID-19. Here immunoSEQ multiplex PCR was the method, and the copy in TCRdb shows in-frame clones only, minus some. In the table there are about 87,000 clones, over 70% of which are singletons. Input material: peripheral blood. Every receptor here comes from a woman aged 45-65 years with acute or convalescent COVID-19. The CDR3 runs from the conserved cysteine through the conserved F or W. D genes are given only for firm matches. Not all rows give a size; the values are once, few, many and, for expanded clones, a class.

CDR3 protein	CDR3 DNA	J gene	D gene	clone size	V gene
CASSETGLLYTGELFF	TGTGCCAGCAGTGAGACAGGGCTCCTATACACCGGGGAGCTGTTTTTT	TRBJ2-2	TRBD1	-	TRBV28
CASSSLAGTETQYF	TGTGCCAGCAGCTCCCTAGCGGGGACAGAGACCCAGTACTTC	TRBJ2-5	TRBD2	few	TRBV7-2
CASSYRGSETQYF	TGTGCCAGCAGTTACCGGGGTTCAGAGACCCAGTACTTC	TRBJ2-5	-	-	TRBV6-2/TRBV6-3
CASNEANRAGGYTF	TGTGCCAGCAACGAGGCCAACAGGGCAGGAGGCTACACCTTC	TRBJ1-2	-	-	TRBV6-5
CASSLERTQPQHF	TGTGCCAGCAGCTTAGAGCGGACTCAGCCCCAGCATTTT	TRBJ1-5	-	-	TRBV7-2
CASSLDRGDYNEQFF	TGTGCCAGCAGTTTGGACAGGGGGGACTACAATGAGCAGTTCTTC	TRBJ2-1	TRBD1	-	TRBV27
CASRQGAGELFF	TGTGCCAGCAGACAGGGGGCCGGGGAGCTGTTTTTT	TRBJ2-2	TRBD1	-	TRBV3-1/TRBV3-2
CASSPGGRADTQYF	TGTGCCAGCAGCCCCGGGGGACGAGCAGATACGCAGTATTTT	TRBJ2-3	-	-	TRBV6-6
CASSLGLSSGANVLTF	TGTGCCAGCAGCTTGGGGTTGAGCTCTGGGGCCAACGTCCTGACTTTC	TRBJ2-6	-	-	TRBV5-8
CASRAPGSYEQYF	TGTGCCAGCAGGGCTCCAGGGTCCTACGAGCAGTACTTC	TRBJ2-7	-	-	TRBV6-5
CASSLEGGGSNDIQYF	TGTGCCAGCAGCTTAGAGGGCGGGGGGTCGAATGACATTCAGTACTTC	TRBJ2-4	TRBD2	-	TRBV7-8
CASSRGGDLNEQFF	TGTGCCAGTAGTAGAGGGGGTGATCTCAATGAGCAGTTCTTC	TRBJ2-1	-	-	TRBV19
CASTFGGETQYF	TGTGCCAGCACCTTTGGGGGGGAGACCCAGTACTTC	TRBJ2-5	-	-	TRBV11-2
CASSTSQGQGNSPLHF	TGTGCCAGTAGTACCTCCCAGGGACAGGGGAATTCACCCCTCCACTTT	TRBJ1-6	TRBD1	once	TRBV19
CASSSGTGQEAGYTF	TGCGCCAGCAGCAGCGGGACGGGACAAGAAGCTGGCTACACCTTC	TRBJ1-2	-	-	TRBV5-1
CASSPGANYGYTF	TGTGCCAGCAGCCCCGGGGCTAACTATGGCTACACCTTC	TRBJ1-2	-	-	TRBV6-1